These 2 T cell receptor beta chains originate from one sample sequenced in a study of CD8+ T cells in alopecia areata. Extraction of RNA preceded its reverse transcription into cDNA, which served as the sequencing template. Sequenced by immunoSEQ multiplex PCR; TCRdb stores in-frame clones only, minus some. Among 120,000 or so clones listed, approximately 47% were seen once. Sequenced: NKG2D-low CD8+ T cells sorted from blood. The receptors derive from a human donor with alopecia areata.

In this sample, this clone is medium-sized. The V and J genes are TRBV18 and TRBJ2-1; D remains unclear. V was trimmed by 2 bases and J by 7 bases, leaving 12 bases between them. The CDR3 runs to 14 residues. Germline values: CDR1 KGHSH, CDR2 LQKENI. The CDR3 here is CASSPVTPKNEQFF. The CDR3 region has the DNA TGTGCCAGCTCACCAGTGACCCCAAAGAATGAGCAGTTCTTC.

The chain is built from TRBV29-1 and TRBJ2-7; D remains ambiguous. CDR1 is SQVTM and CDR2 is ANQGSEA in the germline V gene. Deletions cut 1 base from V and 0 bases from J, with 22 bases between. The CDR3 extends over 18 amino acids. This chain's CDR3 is CSVEAVLPQAYDSYEQYF. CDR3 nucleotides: TGCAGCGTTGAAGCCGTTTTACCTCAGGCTTACGACTCCTACGAGCAGTACTTC.